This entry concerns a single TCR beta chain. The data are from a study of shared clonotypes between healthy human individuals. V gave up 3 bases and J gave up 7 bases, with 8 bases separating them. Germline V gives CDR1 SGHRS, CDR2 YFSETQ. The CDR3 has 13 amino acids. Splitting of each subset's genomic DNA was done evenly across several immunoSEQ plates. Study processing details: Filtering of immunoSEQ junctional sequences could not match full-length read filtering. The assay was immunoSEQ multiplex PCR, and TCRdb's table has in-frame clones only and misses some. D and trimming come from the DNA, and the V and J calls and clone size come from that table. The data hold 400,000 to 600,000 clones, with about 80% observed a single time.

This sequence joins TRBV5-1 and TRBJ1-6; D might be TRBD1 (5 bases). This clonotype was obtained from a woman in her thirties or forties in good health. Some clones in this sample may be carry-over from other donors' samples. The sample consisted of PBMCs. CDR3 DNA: TGCGCCAGCAGCTCGGGACCGAATTCACCCCTCCACTTT. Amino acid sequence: CASSSGPNSPLHF. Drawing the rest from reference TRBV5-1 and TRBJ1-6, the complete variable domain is KAGVTQTPRYLIKTRGQQVTLSCSPISGHRSVSWYQQTPGQGLQFLFEYFSETQRNKGNFPGRFSGRQFSNSRSEMNVSTLELGDSALYLCASSSGPNSPLHFGNGTRLTVT.